This T cell receptor beta chain was retrieved from a study of blood T cells in healthy people across ages. Whole-study results and caveats: The diversity estimates, figures obtained from one million T cells, were considered underestimates.

A note on this clonotype: The antigen remains unidentified.

Germline V gene data show CDR1 as SGHRS and CDR2 as YFSETQ. With 1 base clipped from V and 3 bases from J, the junction kept 8 bases outside the gene matches. CDR3 size: 16 residues. Primers used in a second PCR of roughly 6 to 11 cycles were a sample-barcoded 5' primer and a J-beta primer mix. TCRdb re-called the 5' RACE reads through MiXCR, storing one row per CDR3 protein. In the table there are 1,500,000 or so distinct CDR3 sequences, 59% of which are singletons. Input material: blood. V gene TRBV5-1 combines with J gene TRBJ2-7, with 9 bases aligning to TRBD1. The source is a man aged 18-30 years in good health. CDR3 protein: CASSLQGQGKVYEQYF. DNA of the CDR3: TGCGCCAGCAGCTTGCAGGGACAGGGAAAAGTCTACGAGCAGTACTTC. The entire variable domain, with the rest obtained from reference TRBV5-1 and TRBJ2-7, is as follows: KAGVTQTPRYLIKTRGQQVTLSCSPISGHRSVSWYQQTPGQGLQFLFEYFSETQRNKGNFPGRFSGRQFSNSRSEMNVSTLELGDSALYLCASSLQGQGKVYEQYFGPGTRLTVT.